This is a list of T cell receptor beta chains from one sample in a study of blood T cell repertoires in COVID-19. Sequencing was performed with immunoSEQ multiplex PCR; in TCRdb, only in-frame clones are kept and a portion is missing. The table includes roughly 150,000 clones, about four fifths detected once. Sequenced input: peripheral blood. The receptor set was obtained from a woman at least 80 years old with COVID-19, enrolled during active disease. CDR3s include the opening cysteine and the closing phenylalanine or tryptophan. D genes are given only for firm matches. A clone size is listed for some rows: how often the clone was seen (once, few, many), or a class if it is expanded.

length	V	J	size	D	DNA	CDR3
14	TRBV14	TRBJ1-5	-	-	TGTGCCAGCAGCCGTGACTCCGACAATCAGCCCCAGCATTTT	CASSRDSDNQPQHF
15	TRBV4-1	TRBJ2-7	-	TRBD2	TGCGCCAGCAGCCAAGAAGCTAGCGGTTCCTACGAGCAGTACTTC	CASSQEASGSYEQYF
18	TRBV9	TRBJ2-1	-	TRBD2	TGTGCCAGCAGCGTCGATCCGACGCGGCTAGCGGGAGGTGGTGAGCAGTTCTTC	CASSVDPTRLAGGGEQFF
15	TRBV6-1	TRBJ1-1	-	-	TGTGCCAGCAGACCCGCGGGGGAGGGACGGACTGAAGCTTTCTTT	CASRPAGEGRTEAFF
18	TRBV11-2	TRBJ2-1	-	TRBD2	TGTGCCAGCAGCCGCACATCGGGGGGGCTAGCGGGGAGTGATGAGCAGTTCTTC	CASSRTSGGLAGSDEQFF
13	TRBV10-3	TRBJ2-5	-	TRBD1	TGTGCCGCGGGGACAGGGAACCAAGAGACCCAGTACTTC	CAAGTGNQETQYF
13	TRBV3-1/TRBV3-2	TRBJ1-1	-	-	TGTGCCAGCAGCCAAGTTTCAGCGACTGAAGCTTTCTTT	CASSQVSATEAFF
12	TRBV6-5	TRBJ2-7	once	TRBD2	TGTGCCAGCGGGGGGGTTGAGAACGAGCAGTACTTC	CASGGVENEQYF
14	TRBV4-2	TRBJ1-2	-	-	TGTGCCAGCAGCCAAGATTCGGGGGGCTATGGCTACACCTTC	CASSQDSGGYGYTF
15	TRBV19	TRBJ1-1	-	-	TGTGCCAGTAGTATAGCCCGGGGGTTGGGCACTGAAGCTTTCTTT	CASSIARGLGTEAFF
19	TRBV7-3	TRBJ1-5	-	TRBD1	TGTGCCAGCAGCTTAATAGGACGACAGGGGGCGATGGGCAATCAGCCCCAGCATTTT	CASSLIGRQGAMGNQPQHF
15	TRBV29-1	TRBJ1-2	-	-	TGCAGCGTTGAGTGGCTCGACAGTACAAACTATGGCTACACCTTC	CSVEWLDSTNYGYTF
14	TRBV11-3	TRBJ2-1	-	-	TGTGCCAGCAGCTTAAGGAGCTCTTACAATGAGCAGTTCTTC	CASSLRSSYNEQFF
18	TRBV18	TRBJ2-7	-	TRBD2	TGTGCCAGCTCACTCGGGACTAGCGGGAGGACTTCAGCCTACGAGCAGTACTTC	CASSLGTSGRTSAYEQYF
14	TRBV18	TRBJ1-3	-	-	TGTGCCAGCTCACCGGAGGGATCCGGAAACACCATATATTTT	CASSPEGSGNTIYF
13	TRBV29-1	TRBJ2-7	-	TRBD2	TGCAGCGTAGGACTAGCGGGAGTTGACGAGCAGTACTTC	CSVGLAGVDEQYF
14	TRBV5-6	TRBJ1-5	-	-	TGTGCCAGCAGCTTCCGGGACACCCGAAGCCCCCAGCATTTT	CASSFRDTRSPQHF
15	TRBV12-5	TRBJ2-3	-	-	TGTGCTAGTGGTTTGGTACGACAGGCCCCAGATACGCAGTATTTT	CASGLVRQAPDTQYF
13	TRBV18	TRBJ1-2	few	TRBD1	TGTGCCAGCTCACCAGGGACAGGCTATGGCTACACCTTC	CASSPGTGYGYTF
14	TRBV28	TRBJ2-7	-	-	TGTGCCAGCAGTTGGTCAATCTACTACTACGAGCAGTACTTC	CASSWSIYYYEQYF
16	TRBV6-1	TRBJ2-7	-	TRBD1	TGTGCCAGCAGTGAAATAGGGAGACAGGGGAGATACGAGCAGTACTTC	CASSEIGRQGRYEQYF
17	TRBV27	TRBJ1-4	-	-	TGTGCCAGCAGTTTATGGGAGGGAGAGGCAATTAATGAAAAACTGTTTTTT	CASSLWEGEAINEKLFF
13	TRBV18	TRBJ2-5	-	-	TGTGCCAGCTCACCTCCAGGGGTAGAGACCCAGTACTTC	CASSPPGVETQYF
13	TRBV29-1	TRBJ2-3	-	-	TGCAGCGTTCTACAGGGATCGAAAGATACGCAGTATTTT	CSVLQGSKDTQYF
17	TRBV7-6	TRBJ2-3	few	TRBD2	TGTGCCAGCAGCGAGCGACTAGCGGGAGGTCTGACAGATACGCAGTATTTT	CASSERLAGGLTDTQYF
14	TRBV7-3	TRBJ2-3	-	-	TGTGCCAGCAGCTTAAATCCTGGCACAGATACGCAGTATTTT	CASSLNPGTDTQYF
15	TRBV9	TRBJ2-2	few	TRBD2	TGTGCCAGCAGCGTAGGGGAGGGAGTCCCCGGGGAGCTGTTTTTT	CASSVGEGVPGELFF
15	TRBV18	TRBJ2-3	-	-	TGTGCCAGCTCACCAATGGGCGGGGTGACAGATACGCAGTATTTT	CASSPMGGVTDTQYF
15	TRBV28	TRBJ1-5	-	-	TGTGCCAGCAGTTCGGTGACAGGCAAAAATCAGCCCCAGCATTTT	CASSSVTGKNQPQHF
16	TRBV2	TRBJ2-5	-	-	TGTGCCAGCAGTGTAAGGGGCGGAGAGACGGCAGAGACCCAGTACTTC	CASSVRGGETAETQYF
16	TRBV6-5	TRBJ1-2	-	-	TGTGCCAGCAGTTACCCGATTTCGGCGGGGAACTATGGCTACACCTTC	CASSYPISAGNYGYTF
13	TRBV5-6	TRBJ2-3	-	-	TGTGCCAGCAGCCTAGAGTGGACAGATACGCAGTATTTT	CASSLEWTDTQYF
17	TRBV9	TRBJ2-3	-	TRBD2	TGTGCCAGCAGCCCCGGACTAGCGGGGGGGGCGGTAGATACGCAGTATTTT	CASSPGLAGGAVDTQYF
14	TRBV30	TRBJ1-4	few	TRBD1	TGTGCCTGGAATCCGGGACAGGGTTGGGAAAAACTGTTTTTT	CAWNPGQGWEKLFF
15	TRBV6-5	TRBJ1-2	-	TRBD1	TGTGCCAGCAGCTTCCTCGGGACAGGGGAGGTAGGCTACACCTTC	CASSFLGTGEVGYTF
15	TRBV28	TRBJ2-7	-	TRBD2	TGTGCCAGCAGTACTCCTAGCGGGAGGGTATACGAGCAGTACTTC	CASSTPSGRVYEQYF
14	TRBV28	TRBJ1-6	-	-	TGTGCCAGCGGAAACTCGGGATTCAGGTCACCCCTCCACTTT	CASGNSGFRSPLHF